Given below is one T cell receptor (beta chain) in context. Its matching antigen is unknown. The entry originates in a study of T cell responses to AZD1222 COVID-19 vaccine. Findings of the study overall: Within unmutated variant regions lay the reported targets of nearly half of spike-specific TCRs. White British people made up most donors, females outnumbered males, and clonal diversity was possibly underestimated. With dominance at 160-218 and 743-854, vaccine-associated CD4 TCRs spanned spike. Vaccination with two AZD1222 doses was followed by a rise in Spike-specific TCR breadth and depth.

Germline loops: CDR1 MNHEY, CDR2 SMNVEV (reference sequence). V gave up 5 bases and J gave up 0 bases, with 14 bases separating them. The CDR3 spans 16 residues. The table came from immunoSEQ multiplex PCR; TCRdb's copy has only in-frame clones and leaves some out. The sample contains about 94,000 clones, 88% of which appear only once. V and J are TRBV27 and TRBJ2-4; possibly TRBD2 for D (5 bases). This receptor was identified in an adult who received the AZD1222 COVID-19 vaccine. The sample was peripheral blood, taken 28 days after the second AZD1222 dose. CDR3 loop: CASSPSRDLAKNIQYF. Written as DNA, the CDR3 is TGTGCCAGCAGTCCCTCCCGGGATCTAGCCAAAAACATTCAGTACTTC.